These 23 T cell receptor beta chains were all obtained from the same sample, sequenced in a study of siplizumab effects on memory and regulatory T cells. Repertoires were generated with immunoSEQ multiplex PCR, while TCRdb's copy carries only in-frame clones and drops some. The repertoire has more than 60,000 clones, 93% of them found once; the top ten carry roughly 5%. Sequencing was performed on CD8+ T cells sorted from blood. Receptor source: a human donor in good health.

The rearrangement joins TRBV27 to TRBJ1-1; D unclear. The V and J ends lost 6 bases and 2 bases respectively, with 4 bases between them. The CDR3 length is 11 residues. The germline gives CDR1 MNHEY, CDR2 SMNVEV (reference sequence). The CDR3 sequence: CASRANTEAFF. The CDR3 DNA reads as TGTGCCAGCAGAGCAAACACTGAAGCTTTCTTT.

This chain connects TRBV25-1 to TRBJ1-1, with no clear D. Deletions cut 1 base from V and 8 bases from J, with 11 bases between. Germline CDR1 is MGHDK and CDR2 is SYGVNS. The CDR3 has 13 amino acids. The CDR3 is CASSEFGQAEAFF. The DNA for the CDR3 is TGTGCCAGCAGTGAATTCGGCCAGGCAGAAGCTTTCTTT.

The chain carries TRBV7-8 and TRBJ2-7, with D possibly TRBD1 on 5 matching bases. Germline-derived CDR1 and CDR2 are SGHVS and FQNEAQ. The CDR3 extends over 14 amino acids. V was trimmed by 5 bases and J by 5 bases, leaving 16 bases between them. This CDR3 reads CASSQGSGRHEQYF. The DNA of the CDR3 is TGTGCCAGCAGCCAGGGCTCAGGGCGGCACGAGCAGTACTTC.

V is TRBV7-6 and J is TRBJ2-2; no firm D call. Trimming took off 3 bases at V and 0 bases at J, with 5 bases between the two ends. The CDR3 spans 14 residues. Germline CDR1 and CDR2: SGHVS and FNYEAQ. As DNA, the CDR3 is TGTGCCAGCAGCTTCGGGCCGAACACCGGGGAGCTGTTTTTT. It specifies CASSFGPNTGELFF.

The rearrangement uses TRBV19 and TRBJ1-5; maybe TRBD1 (5 bases). Trimming pared 5 bases from V and 4 bases from J, leaving 9 bases between. The CDR3 spans 13 residues. From germline, CDR1 is LNHDA and CDR2 SQIVND (reference sequence). The CDR3 DNA sequence: TGTGCCAGTAGTGTCGGGGGGAATCAGCCCCAGCATTTT. Protein product: CASSVGGNQPQHF.

V and J are TRBV7-2 and TRBJ1-2; 7 bases fit TRBD1. V lost 5 bases to trimming and J lost 8 bases; unmatched junction nucleotides: 8. There are 13 residues in the CDR3. Germline V gives CDR1 SGHTA, CDR2 FQGNSA. CDR3 nucleotide sequence: TGTGCCAGCAGCGAGGGAGGGGGCGACGGCTACACCTTC. Protein sequence: CASSEGGGDGYTF.

CDR3 sequence reads: CASSQGEEPGLAGETQYF. CDR3 bases: TGCGCCAGCAGCCAAGGGGAAGAGCCGGGACTAGCGGGAGAGACCCAGTACTTC. This chain joins TRBV4-3 and TRBJ2-5; 12 bases map to TRBD2. Germline V gene data show CDR1 as LGHNA and CDR2 as YSLEER. The CDR3 consists of 18 residues. With V trimmed by 1 base and J by 4 bases, 10 bases remained unmatched.

This clone was counted a few times. V gene TRBV7-6 combines with J gene TRBJ1-4; 9 bases are shared with TRBD1. There are 14 residues in the CDR3. V shed 6 bases and J 5 bases; nucleotides not matched to a gene: 4. Per the germline V gene, CDR1 is SGHVS and CDR2 is FNYEAQ. Here the CDR3 reads CASRSGQGNEKLFF. The CDR3 bases are TGTGCCAGCAGGTCGGGACAGGGCAATGAAAAACTGTTTTTT. Drawing the rest from reference TRBV7-6 and TRBJ1-4, the complete variable domain is GAGVSQSPRYKVTKRGQDVALRCDPISGHVSLYWYRQALGQGPEFLTYFNYEAQQDKSGLPNDRFSAERPEGSISTLTIQRTEQRDSAMYRCASRSGQGNEKLFFGSGTQLSVL.

The chain is built from TRBV19 and TRBJ2-1; 10 positions match TRBD2. J was trimmed by 4 bases and V by 6 bases; bases with no gene match: 3. The CDR3 is 14 residues long. From germline, CDR1 is LNHDA and CDR2 SQIVND (reference sequence). The CDR3 spells CASSLAGVYNEQFF. The CDR3, as DNA: TGTGCCAGTAGCCTAGCGGGGGTATACAATGAGCAGTTCTTC.

The rearrangement uses TRBV18 and TRBJ1-1, with D possibly being TRBD1 (6 bases). Germline CDR1 is KGHSH and CDR2 is LQKENI. CDR3 length: 14 residues. Trimming shortened V by 3 bases and J by 4 bases, and 12 bases separated the two germline ends. In DNA, the CDR3 is TGTGCCAGCTCACCTGAGACAGGCGCCACTGAAGCTTTCTTT. It yields the protein CASSPETGATEAFF. Filled out from reference TRBV18 and TRBJ1-1, the complete variable domain reads NAGVMQNPRHLVRRRGQEARLRCSPMKGHSHVYWYRQLPEEGLKFMVYLQKENIIDESGMPKERFSAEFPKEGPSILRIQQVVRGDSAAYFCASSPETGATEAFFGQGTRLTVV.

The chain joins TRBV4-2 to TRBJ2-5; D possibly corresponds to TRBD1 (5 bases). The J call may not be correct, given that the DNA end is closer to TRBJ2-7. The V gene's germline CDR1 is LGHNA and CDR2 YNFKEQ. The CDR3 runs 15 residues. CDR3: CASSQEDISAYEQYF. CDR3 DNA: TGTGCCAGCAGCCAAGAGGACATCTCGGCCTACGAGCAGTACTTC.

The rearrangement joins TRBV28 to TRBJ1-1, with D unresolved. From germline, CDR1 is MDHEN and CDR2 SYDVKM. The CDR3 has 12 amino acids. Trimming stripped 8 bases from V and 3 bases from J, with 10 bases between. The CDR3 DNA sequence: TGTGCCAGCGGCCCGGGGTACACTGAAGCTTTCTTT. Protein: CASGPGYTEAFF. Based on the CDR3 plus reference TRBV28 and TRBJ1-1, the full variable domain is DVKVTQSSRYLVKRTGEKVFLECVQDMDHENMFWYRQDPGLGLRLIYFSYDVKMKEKGDIPEGYSVSREKKERFSLILESASTNQTSMYLCASGPGYTEAFFGQGTRLTVV.

This chain connects TRBV9 to TRBJ2-7, with a weak D call TRBD2 (6 bases). This CDR3 comprises 14 residues. CDR1 SGDLS and CDR2 YYNGEE come from the germline V gene. Trimming removed 4 bases at V and 3 bases at J, with 14 bases between. Here the CDR3 reads CASSRNLAYYEQYF. The CDR3 region has the DNA TGTGCCAGCAGCAGAAATCTAGCGTACTACGAGCAGTACTTC. Combining the CDR3 with reference TRBV9 and TRBJ2-7 gives the whole variable domain DSGVTQTPKHLITATGQRVTLRCSPRSGDLSVYWYQQSLDQGLQFLIQYYNGEERAKGNILERFSAQQFPDLHSELNLSSLELGDSALYFCASSRNLAYYEQYFGPGTRLTVT.

The rearrangement links TRBV5-4 to TRBJ2-7, with 10 bases that match TRBD1. The germline gives CDR1 SGHNT, CDR2 YYREEE (reference sequence). The CDR3 loop spans 14 amino acids. V was pared by 3 bases and J by 5 bases, with 5 bases of the junction left unmatched. The CDR3 DNA sequence: TGTGCCAGCAGCTGGGGGACAGGGGTCCACGAGCAGTACTTC. Protein sequence: CASSWGTGVHEQYF.

The V and J genes are TRBV4-2 and TRBJ1-1, with 8 nucleotides matching TRBD1. Trimming cost V 4 bases and J 0 bases; bases outside gene matches: 4. There are 15 residues in the CDR3. Germline CDR1 LGHNA, CDR2 YNFKEQ. CDR3 nucleotides: TGTGCCAGCAGCCTGGGGACAGGTATGAACACTGAAGCTTTCTTT. It translates to CASSLGTGMNTEAFF.

This chain uses TRBV6-6 with TRBJ1-1; D is possibly TRBD1 (6 bases). CDR1 and CDR2 from the germline V gene are MNHNY and SVGAGI (reference sequence). The CDR3 length is 13 residues. V lost 5 bases and J lost 1, with 8 bases in between. The CDR3 region is CASSTTGNTEAFF. CDR3 in DNA: TGTGCCAGCAGTACGACAGGGAACACTGAAGCTTTCTTT.

The V and J genes are TRBV6-1 and TRBJ2-5, with D uncertain. In germline, CDR1 is MNHNS, CDR2 SASEGT. This CDR3 is 15 amino acids long. Trimming shortened V by 0 bases and J by 1 base, and 9 bases separated the two germline ends. This chain's CDR3 is CASSEAAWGQETQYF. In DNA form, the CDR3 reads TGTGCCAGCAGTGAAGCGGCTTGGGGCCAAGAGACCCAGTACTTC.

V and J are TRBV2 and TRBJ1-5, with D possibly TRBD1 on 5 matching bases. V was shortened by 8 bases and J by 0 bases, with 14 bases between the two germline ends. The CDR3 contains 15 residues. Germline CDR1 is SNHLY and CDR2 is FYNNEI. The CDR3 nucleotides are TGTGCCAGCGGGGGGGGTTTAGATAGCAATCAGCCCCAGCATTTT. This codes for CASGGGLDSNQPQHF.

The J gene is TRBJ2-5, the V gene TRBV4-1; 11 nucleotides line up with TRBD1. The CDR3 spans 18 residues. Losses at the gene ends were 7 bases for V and 4 bases for J; bases not matched to a gene: 17. The germline V gene has CDR1 MGHRA and CDR2 YSYEKL. The CDR3 reads CASTPLAGTGGVGETQYF. DNA for the CDR3: TGCGCCAGCACTCCCCTGGCTGGGACAGGGGGAGTCGGAGAGACCCAGTACTTC.

This chain connects TRBV13 to TRBJ2-7; 7 bases match TRBD1. This CDR3 has 13 amino acids. Unmatched junction bases numbered 4, after V lost 5 bases and J lost 3 bases. Germline V gene sequence: CDR1 PRHDT, CDR2 FYEKMQ (reference sequence). In nucleotides, the CDR3 is TGTGCCAGCAGCCACAGGGGATTCTACGAGCAGTACTTC. It specifies CASSHRGFYEQYF. Together with reference TRBV13 and TRBJ2-7, the CDR3 gives the full variable domain: AAGVIQSPRHLIKEKRETATLKCYPIPRHDTVYWYQQGPGQDPQFLISFYEKMQSDKGSIPDRFSAQQFSDYHSELNMSSLELGDSALYFCASSHRGFYEQYFGPGTRLTVT.

This rearrangement joins TRBV11-2 to TRBJ1-2; perhaps TRBD1 as D (5 bases). Trimming removed 3 bases at V and 5 bases at J, with 13 bases between. Germline CDR1 is SGHAT and CDR2 is FQNNGV. The CDR3 consists of 14 residues. For the CDR3, the DNA is TGTGCCAGCAGCTTTGGGACCGGGACTTATGGCTACACCTTC. Protein product: CASSFGTGTYGYTF.

V usage is TRBV11-3 and J usage is TRBJ2-5; D is unresolved. The germline CDR1 and CDR2 sequences are SGHNT and YENEEA. The CDR3 covers 15 residues. V dropped 0 bases and J dropped 1 base, with 9 bases sitting between them. The CDR3 sequence: CASSLDPSSQETQYF. The CDR3 bases are TGTGCCAGCAGCTTAGATCCGTCTAGCCAAGAGACCCAGTACTTC. The full variable domain, with the rest looked up from reference TRBV11-3 and TRBJ2-5, is EAGVVQSPRYKIIEKKQPVAFWCNPISGHNTLYWYLQNLGQGPELLIRYENEEAVDDSQLPKDRFSAERLKGVDSTLKIQPAELGDSAVYLCASSLDPSSQETQYFGPGTRLLVL.

The chain recombines TRBV19 with TRBJ1-2; possibly TRBD1 for D (6 bases). Between the trimmed V and J ends, which lost 3 bases and 8 bases, there was a span of 19 bases. This CDR3 has 15 amino acids. Germline CDR1 and CDR2: LNHDA and SQIVND (reference sequence). The CDR3 DNA sequence: TGTGCCAGTAGTATTTTATTAAGTACAGGGCGCGGCTACACCTTC. This encodes CASSILLSTGRGYTF.